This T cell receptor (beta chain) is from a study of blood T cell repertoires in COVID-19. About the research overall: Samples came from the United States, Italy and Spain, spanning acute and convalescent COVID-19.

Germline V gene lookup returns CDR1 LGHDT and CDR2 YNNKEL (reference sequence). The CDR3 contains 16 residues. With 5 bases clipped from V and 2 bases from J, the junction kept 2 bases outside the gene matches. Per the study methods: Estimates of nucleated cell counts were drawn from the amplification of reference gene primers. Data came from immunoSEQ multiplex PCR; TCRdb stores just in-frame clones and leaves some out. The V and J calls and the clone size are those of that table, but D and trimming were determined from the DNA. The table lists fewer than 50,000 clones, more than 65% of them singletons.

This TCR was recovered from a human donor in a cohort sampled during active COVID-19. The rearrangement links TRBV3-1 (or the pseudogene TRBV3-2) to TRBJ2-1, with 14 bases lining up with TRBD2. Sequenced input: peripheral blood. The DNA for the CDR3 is TGTGCCAGCAGCTCGACTAGCGGGAGGGCCTACAATGAGCAGTTCTTC. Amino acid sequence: CASSSTSGRAYNEQFF.